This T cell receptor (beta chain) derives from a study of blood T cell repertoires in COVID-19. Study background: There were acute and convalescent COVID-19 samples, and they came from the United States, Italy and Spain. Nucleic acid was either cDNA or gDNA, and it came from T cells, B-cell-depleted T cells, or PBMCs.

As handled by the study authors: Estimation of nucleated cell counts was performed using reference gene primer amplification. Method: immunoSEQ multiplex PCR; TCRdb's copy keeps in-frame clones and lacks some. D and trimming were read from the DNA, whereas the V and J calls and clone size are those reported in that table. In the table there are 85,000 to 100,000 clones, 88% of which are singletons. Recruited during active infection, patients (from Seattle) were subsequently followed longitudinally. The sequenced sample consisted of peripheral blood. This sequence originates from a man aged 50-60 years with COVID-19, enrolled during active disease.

CDR3 residues: CASSQGLQGSTF. The CDR3 DNA is TGTGCCAGCAGCCAAGGACTACAGGGTAGCACCTTC. The J gene is TRBJ1-2, the V gene TRBV3-1 (or the pseudogene TRBV3-2); possibly TRBD1 for D (6 bases). The CDR3 covers 12 residues. Per the germline V gene, CDR1 is LGHDT and CDR2 is YNNKEL (reference sequence). Trimming cost V 1 base and J 13 bases, with 13 bases left between them.